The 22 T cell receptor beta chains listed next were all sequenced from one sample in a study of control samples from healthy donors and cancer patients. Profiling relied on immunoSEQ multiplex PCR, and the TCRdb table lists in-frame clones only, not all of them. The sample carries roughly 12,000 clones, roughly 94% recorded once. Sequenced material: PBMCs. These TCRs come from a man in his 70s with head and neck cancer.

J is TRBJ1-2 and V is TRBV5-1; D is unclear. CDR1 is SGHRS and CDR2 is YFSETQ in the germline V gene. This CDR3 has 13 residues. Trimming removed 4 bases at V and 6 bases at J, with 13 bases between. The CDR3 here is CASSREADDGYTF. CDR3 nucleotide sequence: TGCGCCAGCAGCAGGGAGGCAGACGATGGCTACACCTTC.

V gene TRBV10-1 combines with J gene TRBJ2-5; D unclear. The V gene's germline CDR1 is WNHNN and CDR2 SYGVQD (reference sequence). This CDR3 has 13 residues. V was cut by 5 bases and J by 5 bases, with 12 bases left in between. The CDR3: CASSPDPRETQYF. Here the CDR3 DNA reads TGCGCCAGCAGTCCAGACCCCCGGGAGACCCAGTACTTC.

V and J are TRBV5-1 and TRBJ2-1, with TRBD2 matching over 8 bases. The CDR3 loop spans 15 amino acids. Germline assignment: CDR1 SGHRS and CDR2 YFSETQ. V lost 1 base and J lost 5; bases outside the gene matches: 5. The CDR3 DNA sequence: TGCGCCAGCAGCTTGATTACTAGCGGCAACAATGAGCAGTTCTTC. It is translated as CASSLITSGNNEQFF.

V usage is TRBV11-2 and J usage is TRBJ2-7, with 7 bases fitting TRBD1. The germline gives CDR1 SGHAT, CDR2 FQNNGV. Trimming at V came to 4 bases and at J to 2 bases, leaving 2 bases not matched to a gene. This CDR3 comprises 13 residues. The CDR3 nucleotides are TGTGCCAGCAGCTCGGACAGGACCTACGAGCAGTACTTC. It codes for CASSSDRTYEQYF.

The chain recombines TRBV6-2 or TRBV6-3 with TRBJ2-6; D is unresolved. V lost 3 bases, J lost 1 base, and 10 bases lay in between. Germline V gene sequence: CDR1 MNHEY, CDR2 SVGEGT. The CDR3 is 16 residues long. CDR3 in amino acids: CASSYERASGANVLTF. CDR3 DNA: TGTGCCAGCAGTTATGAGCGAGCTTCTGGGGCCAACGTCCTGACTTTC.

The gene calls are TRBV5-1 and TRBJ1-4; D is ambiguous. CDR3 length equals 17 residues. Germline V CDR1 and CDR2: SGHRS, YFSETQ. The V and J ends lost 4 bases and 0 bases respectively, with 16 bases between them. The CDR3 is CASSPSPPGATNEKLFF. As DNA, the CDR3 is TGCGCCAGCAGCCCGTCTCCTCCAGGTGCAACTAATGAAAAACTGTTTTTT.

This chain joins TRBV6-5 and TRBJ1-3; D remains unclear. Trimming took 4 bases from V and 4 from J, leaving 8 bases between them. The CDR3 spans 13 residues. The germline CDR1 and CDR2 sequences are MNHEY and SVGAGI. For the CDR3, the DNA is TGTGCCAGCAGTTCAGCAGAGGGAAACACCATATATTTT. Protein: CASSSAEGNTIYF.

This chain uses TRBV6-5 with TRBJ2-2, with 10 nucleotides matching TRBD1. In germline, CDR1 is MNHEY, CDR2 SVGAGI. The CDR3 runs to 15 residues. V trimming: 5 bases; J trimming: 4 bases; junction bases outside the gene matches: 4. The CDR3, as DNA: TGTGCCAGCAGTCGCGGGACAGGGGTCACCGGGGAGCTGTTTTTT. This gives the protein CASSRGTGVTGELFF.

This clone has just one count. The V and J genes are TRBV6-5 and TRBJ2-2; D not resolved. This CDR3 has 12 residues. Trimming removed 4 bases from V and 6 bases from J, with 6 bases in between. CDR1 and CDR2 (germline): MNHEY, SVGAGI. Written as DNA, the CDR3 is TGTGCCAGCAGTTGGCTACCCGGGGAGCTGTTTTTT. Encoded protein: CASSWLPGELFF.

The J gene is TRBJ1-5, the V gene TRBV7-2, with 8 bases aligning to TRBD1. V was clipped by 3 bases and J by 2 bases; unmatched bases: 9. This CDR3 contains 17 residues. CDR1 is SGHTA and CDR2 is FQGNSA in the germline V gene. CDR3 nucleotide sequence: TGTGCCAGCAGCTTTCGCCTTCAGGGGGCACGCAATCAGCCCCAGCATTTT. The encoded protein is CASSFRLQGARNQPQHF.

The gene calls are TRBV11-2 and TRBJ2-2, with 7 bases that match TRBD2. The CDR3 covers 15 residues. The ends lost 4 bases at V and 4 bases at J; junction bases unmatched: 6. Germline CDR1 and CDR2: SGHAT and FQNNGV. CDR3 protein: CASSSQLAFTGELFF. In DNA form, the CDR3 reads TGTGCCAGCAGCTCACAACTAGCGTTCACCGGGGAGCTGTTTTTT.

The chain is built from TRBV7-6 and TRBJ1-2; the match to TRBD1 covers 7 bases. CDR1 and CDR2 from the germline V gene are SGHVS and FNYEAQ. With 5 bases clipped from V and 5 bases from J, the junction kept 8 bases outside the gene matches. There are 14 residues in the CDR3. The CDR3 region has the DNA TGTGCCAGCAGCCTCGGGACAGTTGGTTATGGCTACACCTTC. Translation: CASSLGTVGYGYTF.

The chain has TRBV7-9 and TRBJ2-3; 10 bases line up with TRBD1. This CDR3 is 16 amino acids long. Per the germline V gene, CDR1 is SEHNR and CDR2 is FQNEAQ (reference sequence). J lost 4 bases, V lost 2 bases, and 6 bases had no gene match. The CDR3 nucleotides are TGTGCCAGCAGCTTAAGCCGGACAGGGGGTTCAGATACGCAGTATTTT. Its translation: CASSLSRTGGSDTQYF.

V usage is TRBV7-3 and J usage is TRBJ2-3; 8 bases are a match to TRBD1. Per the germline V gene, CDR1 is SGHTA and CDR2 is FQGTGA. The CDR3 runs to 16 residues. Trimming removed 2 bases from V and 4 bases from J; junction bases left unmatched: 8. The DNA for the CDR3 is TGTGCCAGCAGCTTAGCCGGGACAGGAGGCGCAGATACGCAGTATTTT. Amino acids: CASSLAGTGGADTQYF. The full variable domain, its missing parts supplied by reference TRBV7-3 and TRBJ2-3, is GAGVSQTPSNKVTEKGKYVELRCDPISGHTALYWYRQSLGQGPEFLIYFQGTGAADDSGLPNDRFFAVRPEGSVSTLKIQRTERGDSAVYLCASSLAGTGGADTQYFGPGTRLTVL.

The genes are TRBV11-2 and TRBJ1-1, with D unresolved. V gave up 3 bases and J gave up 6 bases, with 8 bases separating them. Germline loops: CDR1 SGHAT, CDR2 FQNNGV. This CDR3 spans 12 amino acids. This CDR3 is CASSLNSAEAFF. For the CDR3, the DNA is TGTGCCAGCAGCTTGAACAGTGCTGAAGCTTTCTTT.

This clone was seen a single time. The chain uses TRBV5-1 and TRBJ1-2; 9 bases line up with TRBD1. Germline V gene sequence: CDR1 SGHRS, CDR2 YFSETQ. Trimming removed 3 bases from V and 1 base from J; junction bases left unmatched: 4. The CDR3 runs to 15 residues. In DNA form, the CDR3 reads TGCGCCAGCAGCTCTGGACAGGGGAATAACTATGGCTACACCTTC. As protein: CASSSGQGNNYGYTF.

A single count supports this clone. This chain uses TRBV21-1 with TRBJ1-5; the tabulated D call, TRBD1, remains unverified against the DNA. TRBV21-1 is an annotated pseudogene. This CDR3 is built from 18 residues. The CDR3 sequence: CASSKELGQGGSNQPQHF. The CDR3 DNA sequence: TGTGCCAGCAGCAAAGAATTAGGACAGGGAGGAAGCAATCAGCCCCAGCATTTT.

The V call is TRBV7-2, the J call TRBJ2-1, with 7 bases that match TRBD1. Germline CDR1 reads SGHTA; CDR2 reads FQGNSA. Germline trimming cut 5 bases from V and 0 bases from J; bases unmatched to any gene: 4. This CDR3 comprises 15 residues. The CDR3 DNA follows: TGTGCCAGCAGCGTGGGACAGAGCTCCTACAATGAGCAGTTCTTC. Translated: CASSVGQSSYNEQFF.

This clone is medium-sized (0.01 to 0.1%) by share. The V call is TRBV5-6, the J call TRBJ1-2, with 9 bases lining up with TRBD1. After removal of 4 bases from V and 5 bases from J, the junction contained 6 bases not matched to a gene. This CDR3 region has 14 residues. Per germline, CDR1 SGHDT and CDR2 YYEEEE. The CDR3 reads CASSGRDRAYGYTF. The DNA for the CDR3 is TGTGCCAGCAGCGGCCGGGACAGGGCTTATGGCTACACCTTC. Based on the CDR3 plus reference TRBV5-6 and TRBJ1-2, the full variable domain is DAGVTQSPTHLIKTRGQQVTLRCSPKSGHDTVSWYQQALGQGPQFIFQYYEEEERQRGNFPDRFSGHQFPNYSSELNVNALLLGDSALYLCASSGRDRAYGYTFGSGTRLTVV.

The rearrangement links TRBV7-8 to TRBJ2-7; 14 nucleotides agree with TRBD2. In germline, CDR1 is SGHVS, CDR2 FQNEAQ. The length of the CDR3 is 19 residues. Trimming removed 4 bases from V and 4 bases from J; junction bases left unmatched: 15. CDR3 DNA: TGTGCCAGCAGCTGGGGGACGGCCGGGACTAGCGGGAGAAAGTACGAGCAGTACTTC. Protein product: CASSWGTAGTSGRKYEQYF.

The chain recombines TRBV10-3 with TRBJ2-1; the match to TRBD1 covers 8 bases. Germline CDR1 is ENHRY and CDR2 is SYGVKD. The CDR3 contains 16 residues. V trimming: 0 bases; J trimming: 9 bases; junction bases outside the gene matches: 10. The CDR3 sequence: CAISESTHGRGPEQFF. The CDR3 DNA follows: TGTGCCATCAGTGAGTCGACTCATGGCAGGGGGCCTGAGCAGTTCTTC.

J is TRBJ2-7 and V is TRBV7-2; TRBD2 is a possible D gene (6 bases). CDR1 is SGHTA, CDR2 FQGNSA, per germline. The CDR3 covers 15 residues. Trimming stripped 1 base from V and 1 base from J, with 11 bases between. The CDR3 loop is CASSLVAGISYEQYF. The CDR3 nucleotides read TGTGCCAGCAGCTTAGTGGCGGGAATTTCCTACGAGCAGTACTTC.